The rows below give T cell receptor beta chains drawn from one sample of a study of immune reconstitution after stem cell transplant in scleroderma. TCRdb ran MiXCR on the RT-PCR reads and lists one entry per CDR3 protein. The sample lists about 3,900 distinct CDR3 sequences; 6.3% were seen once. The specimen was taken before or after autologous hematopoietic stem cell transplantation (not recorded which). The source of these receptors is a female donor with systemic sclerosis. Each CDR3 is given with its conserved first and last residue. A D gene is named only where the DNA matches it firmly. The size of a clone is reported for some rows only, either as once, few or many, or as a class for expanded clones.

CDR3 length	V gene	J gene	D gene	clone size	CDR3 protein	CDR3 DNA
13	TRBV2	TRBJ2-7	-	medium-sized	CASGGGELGEQYF	TGTGCCAGCGGAGGGGGGGAGCTGGGGGAGCAGTACTTC
14	TRBV5-1	TRBJ1-1	-	medium-sized	CASSPTTANTEAFF	TGCGCCAGCAGCCCTACGACGGCGAACACTGAAGCTTTCTTT
17	TRBV18	TRBJ1-1	TRBD1	-	CASSPTNSRTGGTEAFF	TGTGCCAGCTCACCCACCAACTCACGGACAGGGGGCACTGAAGCTTTCTTT
12	TRBV5-1	TRBJ2-7	-	medium-sized	CASSRTTYEQYF	TGCGCCAGCAGCAGGACGACCTACGAGCAGTACTTC
13	TRBV5-1	TRBJ2-3	-	-	CASSLTTADTQYF	TGCGCCAGCAGCCTGACTACAGCAGATACGCAGTATTTT
15	TRBV5-1	TRBJ2-7	TRBD2	medium-sized	CASSLGLAGGVEQYF	TGCGCCAGCAGCTTGGGACTAGCGGGAGGGGTCGAGCAGTACTTC
14	TRBV6-2/TRBV6-3	TRBJ1-1	-	-	CASSYGGSIPEAFF	TGTGCCAGCAGTTATGGCGGGTCGATCCCTGAAGCTTTCTTT
15	TRBV7-3	TRBJ2-1	TRBD1	-	CASSWTGPAYNEQFF	TGTGCCAGCAGCTGGACAGGGCCGGCTTACAATGAGCAGTTCTTC
15	TRBV7-6	TRBJ1-4	-	medium-sized	CASSLDIHLGEKLFF	TGTGCCAGCAGCTTAGATATCCACCTAGGTGAAAAACTGTTTTTT
13	TRBV6-1	TRBJ1-1	-	medium-sized	CASSEARGTEAFF	TGTGCCAGCAGTGAGGCTAGAGGGACTGAAGCTTTCTTT
15	TRBV10-2	TRBJ1-1	-	medium-sized	CASSGQFPGAGEAFF	TGCGCCAGCAGTGGGCAGTTTCCAGGGGCTGGTGAAGCTTTCTTT
15	TRBV5-1	TRBJ1-6	-	medium-sized	CASSHRGAFDSPLHF	TGCGCCAGCAGCCATCGGGGGGCTTTTGATTCACCCCTCCACTTT
11	TRBV28	TRBJ1-1	-	-	CASSYHDEAFF	TGTGCCAGCAGCTACCATGATGAAGCTTTCTTT
13	TRBV7-9	TRBJ1-2	-	-	CASSLDSGIGYTF	TGTGCCAGCAGCTTAGATTCGGGGATTGGCTACACCTTC
11	TRBV20-1	TRBJ2-4	-	few	CSAKTKNIQYF	TGCAGTGCGAAGACTAAAAACATTCAGTACTTC
16	TRBV3-1	TRBJ2-1	-	few	CASSQDQQGPYNEQFF	TGTGCCAGCAGCCAAGATCAGCAGGGGCCGTACAATGAGCAGTTCTTC
15	TRBV24-1	TRBJ2-1	TRBD2	-	CATRDTSGSRDEQFF	TGTGCCACCAGGGATACTAGCGGGAGTAGGGATGAGCAGTTCTTC
13	TRBV6-2/TRBV6-3	TRBJ2-1	TRBD2	few	CAGRLAGVNEQFF	TGTGCCGGAAGACTAGCGGGAGTCAATGAGCAGTTCTTC
13	TRBV29-1	TRBJ1-5	-	medium-sized	CSVGGFSNQPQHF	TGCAGCGTTGGAGGATTTAGCAATCAGCCCCAGCATTTT
14	TRBV29-1	TRBJ2-7	TRBD2	medium-sized	CSVSIAGGPYEQYF	TGCAGCGTCTCTATAGCGGGAGGGCCCTACGAGCAGTACTTC
15	TRBV6-6	TRBJ2-7	TRBD1	few	CASSYGTVPTYEQYF	TGTGCCAGCAGTTACGGGACAGTTCCAACCTACGAGCAGTACTTC
14	TRBV20-1	TRBJ2-5	TRBD1	-	CSARGTGGMETQYF	TGCAGTGCTAGGGGGACAGGGGGCATGGAGACCCAGTACTTC
16	TRBV5-1	TRBJ1-3	-	medium-sized	CASSLASPGRGNTIYF	TGCGCCAGCAGCTTGGCTTCCCCGGGACGGGGAAACACCATATATTTT
12	TRBV18	TRBJ1-2	-	-	CASSEIQPGYTF	TGTGCCAGCTCCGAAATCCAACCTGGCTACACCTTC
14	TRBV24-1	TRBJ2-2	-	-	CATSDDLATGEVFF	TGTGCCACCAGTGACGACCTGGCAACCGGGGAGGTGTTTTTT
17	TRBV7-2	TRBJ2-1	-	few	CASSLQSQANPYNEQFF	TGTGCCAGCAGCTTACAATCCCAGGCAAACCCCTACAATGAGCAGTTCTTC
15	TRBV7-2	TRBJ2-7	TRBD1	medium-sized	CASSVNRDRGGEQYF	TGTGCCAGCAGCGTCAACCGGGACAGGGGGGGCGAGCAGTACTTC
13	TRBV29-1	TRBJ1-2	-	medium-sized	CSVEDFQSNGYTF	TGCAGCGTTGAAGATTTTCAAAGTAATGGCTACACCTTC
14	TRBV2	TRBJ1-4	TRBD1	-	CASSRDRGDEKLFF	TGTGCCAGCAGCCGGGACAGGGGGGACGAAAAACTGTTTTTT